The rows below give T cell receptor beta chains drawn from one sample of a study of T cell responses to AZD1222 COVID-19 vaccine. Profiling relied on immunoSEQ multiplex PCR, and the TCRdb table lists in-frame clones only, not all of them. The sample has about 140,000 clones, about 89% seen once; the top ten hold roughly 7.5%. Sequenced material: peripheral blood, taken 28 days after the second dose of the MenACWY control vaccine. The receptors come from an adult who received the MenACWY meningococcal vaccine as a control. Both conserved end residues are trimmed from each CDR3. A D gene is named only where the DNA matches it firmly.

v_gene	j_gene	d_gene	CDR3aa
TRBV5-4	TRBJ1-2	-	ASSSELAGNYGYT
TRBV9	TRBJ2-2	-	ASSVEVRGPNTGELF
TRBV10-3	TRBJ1-4	-	AISESLGTGEKLF
TRBV29-1	TRBJ2-1	-	SVDTYNEQF
TRBV7-8	TRBJ1-5	-	ASSLQGGNQPQH
TRBV7-3	TRBJ2-5	TRBD2	ASSLQAGAAETQY
TRBV10-3	TRBJ1-2	TRBD1	AISGSRAGGSNYGYT
TRBV28	TRBJ1-2	-	ASSLLRTLRGYT
TRBV15	TRBJ1-2	TRBD1	ATSRVAPGTGGGIHYGYT
TRBV12-5	TRBJ2-6	-	ASGFGSNGGAGANVLT
TRBV11-2	TRBJ2-4	-	ASSLGSGTKNIQY
TRBV19	TRBJ2-1	-	ASKDDEQF
TRBV9	TRBJ2-2	-	ASSAFVGAPGELF
TRBV12-3/TRBV12-4	TRBJ1-2	TRBD1	ASSVGQMGGYT
TRBV18	TRBJ2-4	-	ASSPWTPLAKNIQY
TRBV7-3	TRBJ2-2	TRBD2	ASSPQFPGGAFGELF
TRBV10-3	TRBJ2-2	TRBD2	AIRGTSGGAGELF
TRBV28	TRBJ2-3	-	ASSFADTQY
TRBV6-1	TRBJ1-5	-	ASSEARWNQPQH
TRBV6-6	TRBJ1-2	TRBD1	ASSPIQQGGGGYT
TRBV7-8	TRBJ1-3	-	ASSLATAQGVSGNTIY
TRBV6-2/TRBV6-3	TRBJ1-4	-	ASSHGPRRPNEKLF
TRBV4-3	TRBJ1-6	-	ASSQAYNNSPLH
TRBV7-3	TRBJ2-1	TRBD2	ASSALAGGQNEQF
TRBV6-2/TRBV6-3	TRBJ2-6	-	ASSFDRSSGANVLT
TRBV6-1	TRBJ2-5	TRBD2	ASSEAQMGLAGWETQY
TRBV27	TRBJ1-5	-	ASGFGPPQLNQPQH
TRBV11-2	TRBJ1-1	-	ASSTLNTEAF
TRBV5-6	TRBJ1-5	-	ASSSGAGNQPQH
TRBV7-3	TRBJ2-3	-	ASSLGRDGDTQY
TRBV28	TRBJ2-3	TRBD2	ASSLITGGRTDTQY
TRBV21-1	TRBJ2-7	-	ASSTRDISYEQY
TRBV3-1/TRBV3-2	TRBJ2-2	TRBD1	ASSSGQPGELF